A selection of T cell receptor beta chains follows, all from one sample in a study of CD8 T cells in ankylosing spondylitis. TCRdb reprocessed the 5' RACE reads with MiXCR, giving one entry per CDR3 protein. The table has approximately 300,000 distinct CDR3 sequences, 20% seen once. Sequenced material: blood, either unsorted or a sorted T cell fraction (not recorded which). The receptor set was obtained from a male donor with ankylosing spondylitis or in good health (not recorded which). Both conserved end residues are part of each CDR3. A D gene is named only where the DNA matches it firmly. A row's size may be missing; if present it is once, few, many or a size class.

D: NA
J: TRBJ1-3
size: NA
V: TRBV5-1
CDR3: CASSLGAESSGNTIYF
DNA: TGCGCCAGCAGCTTGGGGGCAGAAAGCTCTGGAAACACCATATATTTT

D: NA
J: TRBJ1-1
size: NA
V: TRBV5-1
CDR3: CASSLRARENTEAFF
DNA: TGCGCCAGCAGCTTGCGCGCCAGGGAGAACACTGAAGCTTTCTTT

D: NA
J: TRBJ2-3
size: few
V: TRBV3-1
CDR3: CASSQGSQGSDTQYF
DNA: TGTGCCAGCAGCCAAGGGAGCCAGGGGTCGGATACGCAGTATTTT

D: NA
J: TRBJ2-1
size: NA
V: TRBV4-2
CDR3: CASSQEARGVNEQFF
DNA: TGTGCCAGCAGCCAAGAGGCCAGGGGAGTAAATGAGCAGTTCTTC

D: TRBD1
J: TRBJ1-5
size: few
V: TRBV9
CDR3: CASSTGDQPQHF
DNA: TGTGCCAGCAGCACAGGGGATCAGCCCCAGCATTTT

D: TRBD1
J: TRBJ1-4
size: NA
V: TRBV9
CDR3: CASSVGGGSVEKLFF
DNA: TGTGCCAGCAGCGTAGGAGGGGGCAGCGTTGAAAAACTGTTTTTT

D: TRBD2
J: TRBJ2-1
size: few
V: TRBV5-1
CDR3: CASGSSGRRPYNEQFF
DNA: TGCGCCAGCGGATCTAGCGGGAGACGCCCCTACAATGAGCAGTTCTTC

D: TRBD2
J: TRBJ2-3
size: NA
V: TRBV4-2
CDR3: CASSQGLADSQDTQYF
DNA: TGTGCCAGCAGCCAAGGACTAGCGGATTCACAGGATACGCAGTATTTT

D: NA
J: TRBJ1-1
size: few
V: TRBV5-1
CDR3: CASSLRQAANTEAFF
DNA: TGCGCCAGCAGCTTGCGACAGGCAGCGAACACTGAAGCTTTCTTT

D: NA
J: TRBJ2-1
size: few
V: TRBV30
CDR3: CAWSVRGEQFF
DNA: TGTGCCTGGAGTGTAAGGGGTGAGCAGTTCTTC

D: TRBD1
J: TRBJ2-1
size: few
V: TRBV7-8
CDR3: CASSPGQGRAWNSYNEQFF
DNA: TGTGCCAGCAGCCCGGGACAGGGAAGGGCATGGAACTCCTACAATGAGCAGTTCTTC

D: NA
J: TRBJ2-1
size: many
V: TRBV12-3/TRBV12-4
CDR3: CASSLELYNEQFF
DNA: TGTGCCAGCAGTTTGGAACTTTACAATGAGCAGTTCTTC

D: NA
J: TRBJ2-1
size: many
V: TRBV20-1
CDR3: CSAPSPGGPGDEQFF
DNA: TGCAGTGCTCCTTCACCTGGAGGGCCGGGGGATGAGCAGTTCTTC

D: NA
J: TRBJ2-1
size: NA
V: TRBV5-1
CDR3: CASSLSRGTNEQFF
DNA: TGCGCCAGCAGCTTGTCCCGGGGAACCAATGAGCAGTTCTTC

D: TRBD1
J: TRBJ1-5
size: NA
V: TRBV28
CDR3: CASRDQGGQPQHF
DNA: TGTGCCAGCAGAGATCAGGGGGGACAGCCCCAGCATTTT